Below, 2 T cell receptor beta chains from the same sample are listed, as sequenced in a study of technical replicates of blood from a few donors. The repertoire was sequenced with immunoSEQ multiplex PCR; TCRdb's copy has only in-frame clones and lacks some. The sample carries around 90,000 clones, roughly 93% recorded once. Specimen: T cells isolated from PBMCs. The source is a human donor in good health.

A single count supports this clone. The DNA of the CDR3 is TGTGCCAGCAGCCAGGACTATAATGCCGGCGGGGAGCTGTTTTTT. Translated, it gives CASSQDYNAGGELFF. The chain employs TRBV7-3 and TRBJ2-2; D possibly corresponds to TRBD2 (6 bases). The CDR3 contains 15 residues. Trimming stripped 5 bases from V and 7 bases from J, with 17 bases between. The germline V gene has CDR1 SGHTA and CDR2 FQGTGA.

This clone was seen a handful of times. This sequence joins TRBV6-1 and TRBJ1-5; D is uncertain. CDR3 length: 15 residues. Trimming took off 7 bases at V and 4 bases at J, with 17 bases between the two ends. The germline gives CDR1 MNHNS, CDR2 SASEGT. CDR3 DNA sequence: TGTGCCAGCACCTCACGGTGGGAGGGTAATCAGCCCCAGCATTTT. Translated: CASTSRWEGNQPQHF.